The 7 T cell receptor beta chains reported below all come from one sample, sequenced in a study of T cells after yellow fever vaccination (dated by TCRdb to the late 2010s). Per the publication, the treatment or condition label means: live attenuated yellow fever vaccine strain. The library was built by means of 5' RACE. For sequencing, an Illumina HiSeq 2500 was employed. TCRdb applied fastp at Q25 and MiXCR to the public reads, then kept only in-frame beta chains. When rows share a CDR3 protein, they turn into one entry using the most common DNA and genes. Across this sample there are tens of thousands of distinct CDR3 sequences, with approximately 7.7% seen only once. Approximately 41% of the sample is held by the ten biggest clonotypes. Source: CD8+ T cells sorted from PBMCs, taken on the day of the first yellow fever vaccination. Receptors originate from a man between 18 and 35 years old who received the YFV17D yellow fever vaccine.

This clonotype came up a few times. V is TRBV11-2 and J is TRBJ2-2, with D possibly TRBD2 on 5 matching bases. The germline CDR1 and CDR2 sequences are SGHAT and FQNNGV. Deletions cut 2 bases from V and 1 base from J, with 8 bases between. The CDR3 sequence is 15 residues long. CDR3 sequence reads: CASSLIGGNTGELFF. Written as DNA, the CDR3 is TGTGCCAGCAGCTTAATTGGAGGGAACACCGGGGAGCTGTTTTTT. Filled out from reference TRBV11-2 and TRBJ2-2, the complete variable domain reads EAGVAQSPRYKIIEKRQSVAFWCNPISGHATLYWYQQILGQGPKLLIQFQNNGVVDDSQLPKDRFSAERLKGVDSTLKIQPAKLEDSAVYLCASSLIGGNTGELFFGEGSRLTVL.

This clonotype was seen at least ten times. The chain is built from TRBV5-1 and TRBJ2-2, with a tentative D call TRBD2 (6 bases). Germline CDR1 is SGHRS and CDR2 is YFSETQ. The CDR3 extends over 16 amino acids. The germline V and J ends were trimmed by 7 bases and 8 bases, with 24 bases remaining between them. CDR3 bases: TGCGCCAGCGCCTCCAGCGGGTGGGCTTTGGAAGGGGAGCTGTTTTTT. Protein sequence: CASASSGWALEGELFF.

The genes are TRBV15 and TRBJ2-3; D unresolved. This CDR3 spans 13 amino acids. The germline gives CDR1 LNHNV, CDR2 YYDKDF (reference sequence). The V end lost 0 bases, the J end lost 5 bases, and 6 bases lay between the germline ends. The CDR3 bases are TGTGCCACCAGCAGAGATCAGATAGATACGCAGTATTTT. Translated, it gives CATSRDQIDTQYF.

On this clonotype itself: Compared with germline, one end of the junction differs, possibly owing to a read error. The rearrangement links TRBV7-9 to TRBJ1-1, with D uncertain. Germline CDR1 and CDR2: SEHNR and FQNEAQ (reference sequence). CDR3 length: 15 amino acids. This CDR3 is CASSLHFGRNPEAFF. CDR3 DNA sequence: TGTGCCAGCAGCTTACACTTCGGTCGGAACCCTGAAGCTTTCTTT.

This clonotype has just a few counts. Here the CDR3 DNA reads TGTGCCAGCAGCTTTGGCCGGGCGGGCAATCAGCCCCAGCATTTT. Translated: CASSFGRAGNQPQHF. This chain links TRBV11-2 with TRBJ1-5, with D hard to call. The V end lost 3 bases, the J end lost 2 bases, and 11 bases lay between the germline ends. The germline gives CDR1 SGHAT, CDR2 FQNNGV. CDR3 length: 15 amino acids.

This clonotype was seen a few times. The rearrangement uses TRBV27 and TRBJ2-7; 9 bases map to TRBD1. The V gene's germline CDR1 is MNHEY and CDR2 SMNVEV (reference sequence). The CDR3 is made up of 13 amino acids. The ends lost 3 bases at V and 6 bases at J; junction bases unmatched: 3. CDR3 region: CASSFRQGGEQYF. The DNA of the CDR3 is TGTGCCAGCAGTTTTCGACAGGGGGGCGAGCAGTACTTC.

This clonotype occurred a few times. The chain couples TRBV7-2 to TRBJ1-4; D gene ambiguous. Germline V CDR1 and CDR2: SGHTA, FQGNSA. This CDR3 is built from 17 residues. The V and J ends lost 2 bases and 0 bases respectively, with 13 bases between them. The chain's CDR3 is CASSLWETPATNEKLFF. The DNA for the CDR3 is TGTGCCAGCAGCTTATGGGAAACCCCTGCAACTAATGAAAAACTGTTTTTT. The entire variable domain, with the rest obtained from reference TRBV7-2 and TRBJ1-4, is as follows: GAGVSQSPSNKVTEKGKDVELRCDPISGHTALYWYRQSLGQGLEFLIYFQGNSAPDKSGLPSDRFSAERTGGSVSTLTIQRTQQEDSAVYLCASSLWETPATNEKLFFGSGTQLSVL.